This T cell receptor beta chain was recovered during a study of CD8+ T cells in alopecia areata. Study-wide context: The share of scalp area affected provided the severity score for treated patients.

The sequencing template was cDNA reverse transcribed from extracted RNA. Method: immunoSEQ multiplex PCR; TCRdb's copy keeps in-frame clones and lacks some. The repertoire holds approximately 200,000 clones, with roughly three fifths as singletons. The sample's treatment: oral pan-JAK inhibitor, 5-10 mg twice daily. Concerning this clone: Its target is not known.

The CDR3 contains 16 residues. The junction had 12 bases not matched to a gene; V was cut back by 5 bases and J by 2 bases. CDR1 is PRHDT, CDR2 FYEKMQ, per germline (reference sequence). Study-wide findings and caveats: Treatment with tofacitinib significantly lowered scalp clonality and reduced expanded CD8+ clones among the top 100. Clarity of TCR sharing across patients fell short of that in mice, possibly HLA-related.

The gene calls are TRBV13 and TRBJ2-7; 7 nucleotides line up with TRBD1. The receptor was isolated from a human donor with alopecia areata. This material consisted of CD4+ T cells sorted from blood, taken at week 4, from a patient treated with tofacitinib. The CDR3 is CASSARQGYVTYEQYF. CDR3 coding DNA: TGTGCCAGCAGCGCCCGACAGGGCTATGTGACCTACGAGCAGTACTTC.